This T cell receptor (beta chain) was documented in a study of T cell clonality in common variable immunodeficiency (dated by TCRdb to between 2015 and 2016). On the study overall, not on this receptor specifically: Reportedly, TCRbeta sequences from CVID had fewer deletions and N-nucleotide insertions, and highly modified clones with 13 or more V deletions were absent from CVID. The authors noted that sequencing repertoires of T cell subpopulations would be needed to clarify what caused the increased clonality in CVID. Patient heterogeneity within the CVID cohort put limits on correlating repertoire features with clinical complications. CVID subjects shared fewer TCRbeta clones with each other than healthy controls did (p < 0.0001). TCRbeta clonality was higher in CVID subjects than in healthy controls (t-test p = 0.018), and the increase was most characteristic of about a third of subjects. Despite equal DNA input, controls averaged roughly 80,000 unique sequences per sample versus some 30,000 in CVID samples.

Equivalent amounts of genomic DNA from CVID and control samples were used as sequencing input. For every sample, a 60 bp segment covering the rearranged TCRbeta CDR3 region was amplified and then sequenced. The immunoSEQ assay, a bias-corrected multiplex PCR combined with high-throughput sequencing, was used to amplify TCRbeta. In the source study's methods: Every unique nucleotide sequence was considered a clone and was annotated with V, D and J genes, copy number and frequency. Sequences were labeled productive if in frame, and non-productive if out of frame or containing stop codons. As previously described, clonality was calculated on the basis of Shannon's entropy. The predicted amino acid sequences of productive clones were used to derive mean CDR3 Kyte-Doolittle hydropathy. Scaled V gene usage was hierarchically clustered using Manhattan distance and complete linkage with the R hclust function. Sharing of clones by CDR3 amino acid sequence was evaluated through resampling of 12 repertoires per group over 100 rounds. Repertoires were searched for approximately 70 published EBV-specific and a few hundred published CMV-specific TCRbeta sequences. A couple of CVID samples yielding fewer than 10,000 sequences were excluded from analysis, leaving 42 CVID repertoires. In its TCRdb copy, this immuneACCESS table keeps in-frame sequences only and misses some clones. Where compared with another copy, unresolved V genes explain less than half of these, and the others have no known cause. Clone size and V and J calls were adopted from that table, with D and trimming inferred from the DNA. In this sample, fewer than 9,500 clones appear, none counted once only. About 20% of the sample comes from the top ten.

This clone was observed a few times. The clone's antigen remains unknown. The DNA ends 3 residues before the CDR3 does, and the rest of the CDR3 is filled in from the germline J gene. Standard criteria, namely reduction of serum IgG, IgA and/or IgM below the normal range together with specific antibody deficiency, were applied for the diagnosis of CVID. There were under 50 subjects in the CVID group (about 15 female and 29 male), ranging in age from about 9 to 70 years, with a mean age of 40. Most of the CVID patients and most of the healthy controls were of Caucasian heritage. Replacement immunoglobulin therapy had been administered to all CVID subjects for at least one year at the time of study participation. No CVID subject was ill or taking immunomodulatory or immunosuppressive medication when blood was collected. Heparinized peripheral whole blood samples of about 5 to 8 ml were collected from each donor. TCRbeta CDR3 repertoires were sequenced from genomic DNA of adults with common variable immune deficiency (CVID) and healthy adult controls. Diluted blood was subjected to density centrifugation over Hypaque 1077 or Ficoll-Paque for isolation of peripheral blood mononuclear cells. Genomic DNA was obtained from unsorted mononuclear cells through either Qiagen column purification or a centrifugation-based method.

Relative to germline, V is 4 bases shorter and J is 4 bases shorter, with 21 bases between their ends. Including cysteine and phenylalanine, the CDR3 has 16 amino acids. Of the CDR3's DNA, 39 bases were read; they are in frame from base 1. Taken from the germline V gene, the CDR1 and CDR2 loops are SGHRS and YFSETQ. The rearrangement joined TRBV5-1 to TRBJ2-7; the best D guess is TRBD2, with 6 bases matching. The TCR comes from a human donor with common variable immunodeficiency. Specimen: peripheral blood mononuclear cells. Incomplete CDR3 DNA: TGCGCCAGCAGCCCCCAAGGGGAGGCTGACGAATACGAG. It encodes CASSPQGEADEYE. The entire CDR3 sequence reads CASSPQGEADEYEQYF.